The 2 T cell receptor beta chains below all came from one sample that was sequenced in a study of cytomegalovirus exposure and HLA in healthy donors. 60 Vbeta and 13 Jbeta primers were used in PCR. The assay was immunoSEQ multiplex PCR, and TCRdb's table has in-frame clones only and misses some. There are around 130,000 clones in the sample; about four fifths occur only once, and over 9% lies in the top ten. Sequencing input: PBMCs. The receptors here all came from a male donor in good health and CMV-seropositive.

The chain combines TRBV28 with TRBJ2-7, with D unresolved. This CDR3 has 14 amino acids. Germline-derived CDR1 and CDR2 are MDHEN and SYDVKM. With 5 bases removed from V and 1 base from J, the gap between germline ends came to 12 bases. This CDR3 reads CASSPSRRSYEQYF. The CDR3 region has the DNA TGTGCCAGCAGTCCCAGTAGGCGGTCCTACGAGCAGTACTTC.

The rearrangement uses TRBV10-3 and TRBJ2-2; 11 positions match TRBD2. The CDR3 runs to 18 residues. With V trimmed by 2 bases and J by 4 bases, 9 bases remained unmatched. Germline V lookup: CDR1 ENHRY, CDR2 SYGVKD. The CDR3 loop reads CAISEVVAGGPSTGELFF. The CDR3 DNA reads as TGTGCCATCAGTGAGGTGGTAGCGGGAGGGCCCAGCACCGGGGAGCTGTTTTTT.